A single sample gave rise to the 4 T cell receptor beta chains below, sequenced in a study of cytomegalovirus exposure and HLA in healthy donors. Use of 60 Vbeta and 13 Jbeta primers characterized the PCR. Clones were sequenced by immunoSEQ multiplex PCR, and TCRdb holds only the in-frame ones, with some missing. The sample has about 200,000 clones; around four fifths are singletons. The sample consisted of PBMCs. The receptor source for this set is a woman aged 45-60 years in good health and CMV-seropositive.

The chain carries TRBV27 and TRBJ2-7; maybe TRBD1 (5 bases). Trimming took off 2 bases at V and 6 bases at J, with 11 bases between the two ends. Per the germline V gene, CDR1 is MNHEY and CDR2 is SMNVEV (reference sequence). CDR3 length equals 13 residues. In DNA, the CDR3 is TGTGCCAGCAGTTTAGTGCAGGGAAGCGAGCAGTACTTC. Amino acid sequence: CASSLVQGSEQYF.

The CDR3 sequence is CASSVGGGQYNEQFF. CDR3 nucleotide sequence: TGTGCCAGCAGCGTAGGGGGGGGGCAATACAATGAGCAGTTCTTC. This chain joins TRBV9 and TRBJ2-1; a weak D match, TRBD2 (7 bases). The length of the CDR3 is 15 residues. Between the trimmed V and J ends, which lost 0 bases and 4 bases, there was a span of 11 bases. Germline V CDR1 and CDR2: SGDLS, YYNGEE. The variable domain in full, completed from reference TRBV9 and TRBJ2-1, reads DSGVTQTPKHLITATGQRVTLRCSPRSGDLSVYWYQQSLDQGLQFLIQYYNGEERAKGNILERFSAQQFPDLHSELNLSSLELGDSALYFCASSVGGGQYNEQFFGPGTRLTVL.

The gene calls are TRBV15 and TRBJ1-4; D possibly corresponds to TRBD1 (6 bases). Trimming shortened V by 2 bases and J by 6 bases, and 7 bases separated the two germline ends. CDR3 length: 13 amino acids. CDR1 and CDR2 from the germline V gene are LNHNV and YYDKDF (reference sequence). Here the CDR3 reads CATSRRTDEKLFF. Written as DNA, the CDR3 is TGTGCCACCAGCAGACGGACAGATGAAAAACTGTTTTTT.

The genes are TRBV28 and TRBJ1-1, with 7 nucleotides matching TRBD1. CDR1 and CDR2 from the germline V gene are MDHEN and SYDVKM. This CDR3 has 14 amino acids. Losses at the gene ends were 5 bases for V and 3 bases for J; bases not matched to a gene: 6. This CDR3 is CASSIDRAYTEAFF. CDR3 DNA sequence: TGTGCCAGCAGTATAGACAGGGCTTACACTGAAGCTTTCTTT.